This TCR beta chain was found in a study of identical twins. The germline gives CDR1 SGHDN, CDR2 FVKESK. The ends lost 0 bases at V and 7 bases at J; junction bases unmatched: 1. The CDR3 has 15 residues. This clonotype was observed a few times. TCRdb itself ran the 5' RACE reads through MiXCR, one entry per CDR3 protein. The sample lists fewer than 350,000 distinct CDR3 sequences, less than 9% seen once, with approximately 2.1% in the top ten. Another study also made use of these data, one on yellow fever vaccine responses in identical twins. That work contributes: Vaccine T cell responses of twins reportedly seemed partly convergent and partly personalized.

This chain joins TRBV14 and TRBJ1-6, with 9 bases matching TRBD1. The sequence derives from a woman between 18 and 30 years old in good health. Sequencing was carried out using memory (CD45RO+) T cells sorted from blood. The CDR3 region is CASSQDGTGNSPLHF. In nucleotides, the CDR3 is TGTGCCAGCAGCCAAGATGGGACAGGGAATTCACCCCTCCACTTT.